The clone carrying this TCR beta chain was observed a single time. Antigen: not known. The data were obtained in a study of radiotherapy plus CTLA-4 blockade in lung cancer. General study findings and limits: TCR clones of tumor origin grew in blood after radiotherapy plus ipilimumab.

Data came from immunoSEQ multiplex PCR; TCRdb stores just in-frame clones and leaves some out. Here the sample spans tens of thousands of clones, around 83% being singletons. The clonotype was recovered from a human donor with non-small cell lung cancer who had stable disease on radiotherapy plus ipilimumab. The sequencing here drew on peripheral blood, taken from a patient treated with radiotherapy plus ipilimumab.

CDR3 protein: CASVREPRETQYF. CDR3 sequence (DNA): TGTGCCAGCGTCCGGGAACCCCGGGAGACCCAGTACTTC. V is TRBV6-1 and J is TRBJ2-5; D possibly corresponds to TRBD2 (5 bases). The CDR3 sequence is 13 residues long. Germline CDR1 and CDR2: MNHNS and SASEGT. The ends were cut back, 8 bases at V and 5 bases at J, with 15 bases in the middle.